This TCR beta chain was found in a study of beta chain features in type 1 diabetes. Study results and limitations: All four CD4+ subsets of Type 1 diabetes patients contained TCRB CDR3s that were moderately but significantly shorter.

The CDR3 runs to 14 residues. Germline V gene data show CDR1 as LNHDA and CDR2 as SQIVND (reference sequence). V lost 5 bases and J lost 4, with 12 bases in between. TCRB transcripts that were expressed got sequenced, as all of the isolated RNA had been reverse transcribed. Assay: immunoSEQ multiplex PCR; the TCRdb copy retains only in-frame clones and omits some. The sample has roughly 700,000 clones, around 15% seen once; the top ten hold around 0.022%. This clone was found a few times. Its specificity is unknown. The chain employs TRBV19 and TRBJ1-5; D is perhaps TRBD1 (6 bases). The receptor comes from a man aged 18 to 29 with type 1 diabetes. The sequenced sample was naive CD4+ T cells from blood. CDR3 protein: CASSPRGGNQPQHF. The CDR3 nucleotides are TGTGCCAGTAGTCCCCGAGGGGGGAATCAGCCCCAGCATTTT.